This TCR beta chain was found in a study of Ad26.COV2.S vaccination and SARS-CoV-2 variants (dated by TCRdb to the early 2020s). Regarding the research as a whole: Sequencing of the TCRbeta repertoire served to evaluate the specificity and breadth of SARS-CoV-2-reactive T cell receptors following Ad26.COV2.S vaccination. The TCR-sequenced set comprised about 32 samples: approximately 20 Ad26.COV2.S vaccine recipients, 5 placebo recipients and 8 SARS-CoV-2 convalescent individuals. Paper-wide results and their limitations: Non-spike TCR breadth was comparable between vaccine and placebo recipients, consistent with the vaccine containing only spike. It was noted by the authors that total T cell responses may have been underestimated by the TCR breadth and depth analyses. Compared with placebo recipients, Ad26.COV2.S recipients showed higher spike-specific TCR breadth (P = 0.0014). Substantial breadth of spike-specific CD8+ and CD4+ T cell responses was reported after vaccination.

The label giving this sample's time point can be read as: individuals recovered from natural SARS-CoV-2 infection. TCRbeta CDR3 regions were sequenced with the immunoSEQ Assay. After extraction, genomic DNA underwent amplification by bias-controlled multiplex PCR, followed by high-throughput sequencing. The original methods were these. To quantify the absolute abundance of each unique TCRbeta CDR3 region, sequences were collapsed and filtered. T cell fraction was estimated by normalizing TCRbeta template counts to usable DNA, with usable DNA measured through amplification of reference genes found in all nucleated cells. Repertoire TCRs were annotated as SARS-CoV-2-specific by exact matching of V gene, CDR3 amino acid sequence and J gene to a known reactive TCR set. The reference SARS-CoV-2 TCR set came from MIRA and was filtered for enrichment in COVID-19-positive ImmuneCODE repertoires, removing public or cross-reactive TCRs. Using the MIRA antigens, annotated TCRs were further analysed by specific ORF or by position within an ORF. Breadth was defined as annotated unique rearrangements over total unique productive rearrangements; depth was the summed frequency of those rearrangements. TCR breadth was compared between groups using two-sided Wilcoxon rank-sum tests. The immuneACCESS repertoire file appears here via TCRdb, limited to in-frame rearrangements. These files lack a portion of the clones; in checked studies, under half of the deficit traces to unresolved V genes, and the cause of the others is not known. From that table come the V and J calls and clone size; the DNA was used to work out D and trimming. Counted in this sample were 180,000 or so clones; around 88% of them appeared once. The top ten clonotypes cover about 5.9% of the sample.

CDR1 and CDR2 are read off the germline V gene (reference sequence) as LGHDT and YNNKEL. Trimming costs V 4 bases and J 0 bases, and their ends lie 8 bases apart. Its CDR3 holds 14 amino acids, cysteine through phenylalanine. The DNA shown is the 42-base CDR3, in frame from base 1. For this clone: Its antigen has not been determined. Base-call qualities are not available, and no considerably larger clone is one nucleotide away.

The chain couples TRBV3-1 (or the pseudogene TRBV3-2) to TRBJ2-3, with TRBD1 as a weak D call on 6 bases. The clonotype was recovered from a human donor who had recovered from COVID-19. The starting material was peripheral blood, obtained after recovery from COVID-19. CDR3 loop: CASSPRGSTDTQYF. The nucleotide sequence is given as TGTGCCAGCAGCCCAAGGGGGAGCACAGATACGCAGTATTTT.